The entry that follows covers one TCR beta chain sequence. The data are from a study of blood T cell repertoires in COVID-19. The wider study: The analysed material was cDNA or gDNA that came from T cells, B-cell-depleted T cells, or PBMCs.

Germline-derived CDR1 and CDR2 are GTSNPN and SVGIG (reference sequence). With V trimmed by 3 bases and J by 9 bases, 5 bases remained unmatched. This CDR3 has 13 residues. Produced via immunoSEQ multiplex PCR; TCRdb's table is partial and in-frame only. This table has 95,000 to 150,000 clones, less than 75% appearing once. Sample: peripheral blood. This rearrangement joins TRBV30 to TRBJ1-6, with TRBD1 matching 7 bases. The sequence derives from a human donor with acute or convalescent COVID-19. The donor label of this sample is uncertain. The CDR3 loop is CAWSRDRSSPLHF. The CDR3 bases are TGTGCCTGGAGCCGGGACAGAAGTTCACCCCTCCACTTT.